Following are 24 T cell receptor beta chains from one sample sequenced in a study of cytomegalovirus exposure and HLA in healthy donors. PCR employed 60 Vbeta and 13 Jbeta primers. Sequencing used immunoSEQ multiplex PCR; TCRdb keeps in-frame clones, though not all of them. Altogether 110,000 to 150,000 clones are present, around 80% being singletons, with the ten largest covering less than 1.5%. Sequencing used PBMCs. Every receptor here comes from a female donor in good health and CMV-seronegative.

The genes are TRBV13 and TRBJ2-5; 10 positions match TRBD2. Trimming at V came to 2 bases and at J to 2 bases, leaving 5 bases not matched to a gene. CDR3 length equals 16 residues. Germline V gene lookup returns CDR1 PRHDT and CDR2 FYEKMQ (reference sequence). The CDR3, as DNA: TGTGCCAGCAGCTTAAGGAGCGGGAGGGGTCAAGAGACCCAGTACTTC. Translating gives CASSLRSGRGQETQYF.

This sequence joins TRBV30 and TRBJ1-3; D gene uncertain. Germline CDR1 reads GTSNPN; CDR2 reads SVGIG (reference sequence). The CDR3 sequence is 14 residues long. V lost 3 bases to trimming and J lost 0 bases, with 9 bases between them. This CDR3 reads CAWRDYSSGNTIYF. The DNA for the CDR3 is TGTGCCTGGAGGGACTATAGCTCTGGAAACACCATATATTTT.

The chain joins TRBV2 to TRBJ1-5; 7 bases are a match to TRBD1. Germline values: CDR1 SNHLY, CDR2 FYNNEI. Trimming took 6 bases from V and 0 from J; bases not matched to a gene: 8. The CDR3 has 16 residues. CDR3 bases: TGTGCCAGCAGCCCGCTGCGGGACAGTAGCAATCAGCCCCAGCATTTT. Encoded protein: CASSPLRDSSNQPQHF.

V gene TRBV19 combines with J gene TRBJ1-3; D remains ambiguous. This CDR3 has 14 residues. Trimming removed 7 bases at V and 0 bases at J, with 10 bases between. Germline lookup yields CDR1 LNHDA and CDR2 SQIVND (reference sequence). The CDR3 loop reads CASIDFISGNTIYF. In nucleotides, the CDR3 is TGTGCCAGTATTGACTTCATCTCTGGAAACACCATATATTTT.

This rearrangement joins TRBV28 to TRBJ1-2, with 7 bases aligning to TRBD1. Per the germline V gene, CDR1 is MDHEN and CDR2 is SYDVKM. The CDR3 runs to 14 residues. Unmatched junction bases numbered 5, after V lost 5 bases and J lost 2 bases. The CDR3 spells CASSPRTGNYGYTF. The CDR3 nucleotides are TGTGCCAGCAGTCCACGGACAGGAAACTATGGCTACACCTTC.

This rearrangement joins TRBV6-5 to TRBJ1-4, with TRBD1 matching over 8 bases. The V and J ends lost 6 bases and 8 bases, in that order; junction bases with no gene match: 8. The CDR3 has 14 amino acids. Germline CDR1 MNHEY, CDR2 SVGAGI. CDR3 sequence (DNA): TGTGCCAGCAGAACGGACAGGGTAGGCGAAAAACTGTTTTTT. Protein: CASRTDRVGEKLFF.

This chain connects TRBV19 to TRBJ2-2; TRBD1 aligns across 7 bases. Germline V gene sequence: CDR1 LNHDA, CDR2 SQIVND (reference sequence). The V gene end was trimmed by 4 bases and the J gene end by 3 bases; junction bases not matched to a gene: 5. CDR3 length: 15 residues. CDR3 sequence reads: CASSNRGRDTGELFF. The CDR3 DNA reads as TGTGCCAGTAGTAATAGGGGGCGTGACACCGGGGAGCTGTTTTTT.

The CDR3 sequence is CASSLTGLSGNTIYF. The CDR3 nucleotides are TGTGCCAGCAGTTTAACGGGACTTAGTGGAAACACCATATATTTT. V is TRBV28 and J is TRBJ1-3, with D possibly being TRBD1 (5 bases). This CDR3 comprises 15 residues. Germline V gives CDR1 MDHEN, CDR2 SYDVKM. Trimming took off 2 bases at V and 3 bases at J, with 11 bases between the two ends. Looking up the rest from reference TRBV28 and TRBJ1-3 gives the full variable domain: DVKVTQSSRYLVKRTGEKVFLECVQDMDHENMFWYRQDPGLGLRLIYFSYDVKMKEKGDIPEGYSVSREKKERFSLILESASTNQTSMYLCASSLTGLSGNTIYFGEGSWLTVV.

The chain is built from TRBV5-1 and TRBJ1-2; no firm D call. Trimming took 1 base from V and 2 from J, leaving 15 bases between them. This CDR3 comprises 16 residues. Germline V gives CDR1 SGHRS, CDR2 YFSETQ. The DNA for the CDR3 is TGCGCCAGCAGCTTGCAGGATTCTCCCATGAACTATGGCTACACCTTC. Translating it yields CASSLQDSPMNYGYTF. Drawing the rest from reference TRBV5-1 and TRBJ1-2, the complete variable domain is KAGVTQTPRYLIKTRGQQVTLSCSPISGHRSVSWYQQTPGQGLQFLFEYFSETQRNKGNFPGRFSGRQFSNSRSEMNVSTLELGDSALYLCASSLQDSPMNYGYTFGSGTRLTVV.

The chain couples TRBV7-6 to TRBJ2-7, with unresolved D. In germline, CDR1 is SGHVS, CDR2 FNYEAQ. The CDR3 length is 13 residues. Trimming removed 4 bases from V and 2 bases from J, with 9 bases in between. The CDR3: CASSSRPTYEQYF. The CDR3 nucleotides are TGTGCCAGCAGCTCGCGGCCGACCTACGAGCAGTACTTC.

V is TRBV28 and J is TRBJ2-2; TRBD2 matches at 10 bases. The CDR3 totals 17 residues. V trimming: 2 bases; J trimming: 5 bases; junction bases outside the gene matches: 8. CDR1 MDHEN and CDR2 SYDVKM come from the germline V gene. This CDR3 reads CASSLLAGAGGTGELFF. The CDR3 DNA sequence: TGTGCCAGCAGTTTACTAGCGGGAGCAGGAGGGACCGGGGAGCTGTTTTTT. Supplemented by reference TRBV28 and TRBJ2-2, the full variable domain reads DVKVTQSSRYLVKRTGEKVFLECVQDMDHENMFWYRQDPGLGLRLIYFSYDVKMKEKGDIPEGYSVSREKKERFSLILESASTNQTSMYLCASSLLAGAGGTGELFFGEGSRLTVL.

This clone was found once. The genes are TRBV7-2 and TRBJ1-5; 7 bases line up with TRBD1. Germline V gene lookup returns CDR1 SGHTA and CDR2 FQGNSA. This CDR3 is 12 amino acids long. The ends lost 4 bases at V and 13 bases at J; junction bases unmatched: 7. The CDR3 DNA reads TGTGCCAGCAGCTCACCCGACAGGGTTCAGCATTTT. It codes for CASSSPDRVQHF.

The chain has TRBV19 and TRBJ2-6; 7 positions match TRBD1. The CDR3 extends over 16 amino acids. Trimming removed 6 bases from V and 4 bases from J; junction bases left unmatched: 9. Germline V gene sequence: CDR1 LNHDA, CDR2 SQIVND (reference sequence). The CDR3 here is CASSLGQRSGANVLTF. The CDR3 DNA reads as TGTGCCAGTAGCCTGGGACAGCGGTCCGGGGCCAACGTCCTGACTTTC.

The rearrangement uses TRBV9 and TRBJ2-3, with 7 bases identical to TRBD1. Germline V gene data show CDR1 as SGDLS and CDR2 as YYNGEE. V shed 1 base, J shed 6 bases, and the junction held 8 bases outside the gene matches. The CDR3 consists of 15 residues. CDR3 coding DNA: TGTGCCAGCAGCGTATCTCGGGACAGTCTTGATACGCAGTATTTT. Translating gives CASSVSRDSLDTQYF. The variable domain in full, with the rest retrieved from reference TRBV9 and TRBJ2-3, is DSGVTQTPKHLITATGQRVTLRCSPRSGDLSVYWYQQSLDQGLQFLIQYYNGEERAKGNILERFSAQQFPDLHSELNLSSLELGDSALYFCASSVSRDSLDTQYFGPGTRLTVL.

V is TRBV7-9 and J is TRBJ2-1; 11 nucleotides line up with TRBD2. The CDR3 has 15 amino acids. The V gene's germline CDR1 is SEHNR and CDR2 FQNEAQ (reference sequence). J lost 6 bases, V lost 7 bases, and 8 bases had no gene match. CDR3 nucleotide sequence: TGTGCCAGCACCGATGGGACTAGCGGCCTCAATGAGCAGTTCTTC. Protein sequence: CASTDGTSGLNEQFF.

The rearrangement links TRBV10-3 to TRBJ2-5; the match to TRBD2 covers 7 bases. The CDR3 is 14 residues long. Germline V gene sequence: CDR1 ENHRY, CDR2 SYGVKD. The ends lost 4 bases at V and 1 base at J; junction bases unmatched: 3. The chain's CDR3 is CAISGGGGQETQYF. The DNA of the CDR3 is TGTGCCATCAGTGGTGGGGGGGGCCAAGAGACCCAGTACTTC.

This CDR3 reads CASSVGTGGPRDTQYF. CDR3 coding DNA: TGTGCCAGCAGCGTAGGGACGGGAGGGCCGAGAGATACGCAGTATTTT. The chain employs TRBV9 and TRBJ2-3; 8 bases line up with TRBD2. The CDR3 loop spans 16 amino acids. Germline trimming cut 0 bases from V and 5 bases from J; bases unmatched to any gene: 8. Germline-derived CDR1 and CDR2 are SGDLS and YYNGEE. Complete variable domain (other parts from reference TRBV9 and TRBJ2-3): DSGVTQTPKHLITATGQRVTLRCSPRSGDLSVYWYQQSLDQGLQFLIQYYNGEERAKGNILERFSAQQFPDLHSELNLSSLELGDSALYFCASSVGTGGPRDTQYFGPGTRLTVL.

The chain combines TRBV6-1 with TRBJ2-3; 8 bases align to TRBD2. The V gene end was trimmed by 4 bases and the J gene end by 7 bases; junction bases not matched to a gene: 13. The CDR3 is 16 residues long. The germline V gene has CDR1 MNHNS and CDR2 SASEGT. This chain's CDR3 is CASSGTSGPPEHTQYF. CDR3 DNA: TGTGCCAGCAGTGGAACTAGCGGTCCCCCGGAGCATACGCAGTATTTT.

The V call is TRBV6-6, the J call TRBJ2-2; possible D gene TRBD1, 5 bases. The CDR3 is made up of 13 amino acids. CDR1 and CDR2 (germline): MNHNY, SVGAGI (reference sequence). The ends were cut back, 6 bases at V and 4 bases at J, with 9 bases in the middle. DNA for the CDR3: TGTGCCAGCAGGCGCGACAGCACCGGGGAGCTGTTTTTT. Amino acid sequence: CASRRDSTGELFF.

This clone was seen a handful of times. The DNA of the CDR3 is TGTGCCAGCGGTTATCCGACAGGGTTCGGGTATCAGCCCCAGCATTTT. Its translation is CASGYPTGFGYQPQHF. The chain recombines TRBV28 with TRBJ1-5; 7 nucleotides align to TRBD1. CDR3 length equals 16 residues. J lost 5 bases, V lost 8 bases, and 15 bases had no gene match. The germline CDR1 and CDR2 sequences are MDHEN and SYDVKM. Variable domain in full (rest from reference TRBV28 and TRBJ1-5): DVKVTQSSRYLVKRTGEKVFLECVQDMDHENMFWYRQDPGLGLRLIYFSYDVKMKEKGDIPEGYSVSREKKERFSLILESASTNQTSMYLCASGYPTGFGYQPQHFGDGTRLSIL.

About this clone: Without the conserved terminal phenylalanine or tryptophan, this CDR3 likely stems from a read error. No DNA is shown, since the ends of the CDR3 on it are uncertain; the CDR3 is the one TCRdb lists. The chain couples TRBV2 to TRBJ1-1. Germline CDR1 is SNHLY and CDR2 is FYNNEI. The CDR3 extends over 13 residues, inclusive of both ends. CDR3 region: CARAGRTNTEALV.

This clone was seen a handful of times. The J gene is TRBJ2-3, the V gene TRBV6-5, with 8 bases lining up with TRBD1. The ends lost 2 bases at V and 6 bases at J; junction bases unmatched: 7. The CDR3 has 15 residues. Germline assignment: CDR1 MNHEY and CDR2 SVGAGI. This CDR3 reads CASSYRTGPRDTQYF. The DNA for the CDR3 is TGTGCCAGCAGTTACAGGACAGGGCCTAGGGATACGCAGTATTTT.

The chain recombines TRBV28 with TRBJ1-3; D unclear. Trimming took off 5 bases at V and 3 bases at J, with 17 bases between the two ends. The CDR3 extends over 16 amino acids. CDR1 and CDR2 (germline): MDHEN, SYDVKM. The CDR3 DNA reads as TGTGCCAGCAGTGTACCCCCCGGGGTTGGTGGAAACACCATATATTTT. Protein sequence: CASSVPPGVGGNTIYF.

This chain uses TRBV18 with TRBJ2-2, with 9 bases that match TRBD1. With V trimmed by 6 bases and J by 0 bases, 17 bases remained unmatched. Germline V gene lookup returns CDR1 KGHSH and CDR2 LQKENI. The CDR3 length is 20 residues. Here the CDR3 DNA reads TGTGCCAGCTCGATACGGAGGAGTCCTAGACAGGGGGCGAACACCGGGGAGCTGTTTTTT. Protein sequence: CASSIRRSPRQGANTGELFF.